Reported below is one TCR beta chain. Its antigen specificity is not known. No much larger clonotype is one base removed from it; base qualities were not supplied. None of the patients whose archived tumor blocks were used had received neoadjuvant therapy prior to resection. For the preserved-tissue arm, the study drew on some 29 surgical resection samples taken from about 24 pancreatic ductal adenocarcinoma patients who had not been treated previously. DNA for the resection arm was extracted from ten 5-micron curls of FFPE tumor lying next to the multiplex immunohistochemistry slide. This sample was included in a study of CXCR4 blockade with PD-1 therapy in pancreatic cancer (dated by TCRdb to the late 2010s). Concerning the study at large: The study analyzed resected pancreatic ductal adenocarcinoma using both multiplex immunohistochemistry and TCRbeta immunosequencing, alongside ex vivo slice culture that tested PD-1 and CXCR4 blockade. To assess intratumoral heterogeneity, two geographically distinct regions from each of about 6 tumors were TCR-sequenced. Summary of the overall study and its limitations: Clonal expansion was observed in tumors, with a mean productive clonality of 0.14 compared with about 0.05 in healthy blood, but no correlation between clonality and survival was found. A strong correlation was found between the frequency of an amino acid clone and the number of distinct nucleotide rearrangements encoding that clone, which suggests convergent selection driven by common tumor antigens. Because only TCRbeta chains were sequenced, true antigen-specificity overlap among the convergent dominant clones remained unconfirmed, awaiting paired alpha-beta single-cell sequencing.

The immunoSEQ Assay at Adaptive Biotechnologies was used to immunosequence TCRbeta CDR3 regions from the extracted DNA. Turning to the authors' computational methods: To quantify the absolute abundance of each unique TCRbeta CDR3, sequences were collapsed and filtered. Clonality was defined as 1 minus Pielou's evenness, computed on productive in-frame rearrangements only. For regional overlap, the top 100 nucleotide rearrangements were followed across paired samples, and the Morisita index was used to compare paired samples against unrelated samples. The immunoSEQ Rearrangement Details tool was used to assess whether nucleotide rearrangements converged onto identical amino acid sequences. Drawn from immuneACCESS, this table holds only the in-frame rearrangements with V and J called that TCRdb kept. Clones are partly lost; checked studies trace under half to an unresolved V gene and leave the rest unexplained. V, J and clone size derive from that table, while D and trimming were established from the DNA sequence. The table for this sample lists about 5,200 clones; 48% of them were counted only once. The ten largest make up roughly 8% of the sample.

The CDR3 starts with the cysteine, ends with the phenylalanine, and has 15 residues. The retained sequence is limited to the CDR3, 45 bases, with the frame set at the first base. After removal of 0 bases from V and 7 bases from J, the junction retains 5 bases not matched to a gene. The germline V gene supplies CDR1 SGDLS and CDR2 YYNGEE. What was sequenced was tumor tissue. The sequence was collected from a human donor with pancreatic ductal adenocarcinoma. The V gene is TRBV9 and the J gene is TRBJ2-1, with 9 bases aligning to TRBD2. At the DNA level, the sequence is TGTGCCAGCAGCGTAGGTATAGCGGGAGCGAATGAGCAGTTCTTC. This is translated as CASSVGIAGANEQFF.